This T cell receptor (beta chain) came from a study of cytomegalovirus exposure and HLA in healthy donors. Study context: A later analysis reported the 130 or so validation repertoires used the same platform as the approximately 650 first-cohort repertoires. Study findings and constraints: Associated with cytomegalovirus, according to the listing, were 150 to 200 TCR beta chains.

Method: immunoSEQ multiplex PCR; TCRdb's copy keeps in-frame clones and lacks some. Of 90,000 to 110,000 clones listed, more than 70% are singletons. Germline V CDR1 and CDR2: SGHNT, YENEEA. The V gene end was trimmed by 4 bases and the J gene end by 6 bases; junction bases not matched to a gene: 5. This CDR3 is built from 13 residues. Details on this clone: The antigen remains undetermined.

The chain couples TRBV11-3 to TRBJ1-1, with 7 bases that match TRBD1. The clonotype originates from a woman between 18 and 29 years old in good health and CMV-seronegative. The sequencing input was PBMCs. CDR3 bases: TGTGCCAGCAGCTACGACAGGGATTCTGAAGCTTTCTTT. As protein: CASSYDRDSEAFF. Complete variable domain (other parts from reference TRBV11-3 and TRBJ1-1): EAGVVQSPRYKIIEKKQPVAFWCNPISGHNTLYWYLQNLGQGPELLIRYENEEAVDDSQLPKDRFSAERLKGVDSTLKIQPAELGDSAVYLCASSYDRDSEAFFGQGTRLTVV.